These 24 T cell receptor beta chains came from one sample sequenced in a study of T cell clones after liver transplantation. TCRdb's copy holds only in-frame clones and misses some; the assay was immunoSEQ multiplex PCR. The sample contains about 120,000 clones, 75% to 95% of which appear only once. The sequences come from CD4+ T cells from blood, collected 12 months after liver transplant. The receptors stem from a human patient who received a liver transplant. Some T cells may be transferred from the graft donor.

The gene calls are TRBV19 and TRBJ1-1; TRBD1 matches at 7 bases. CDR1 LNHDA and CDR2 SQIVND come from the germline V gene (reference sequence). The CDR3 totals 14 residues. V trimming: 1 base; J trimming: 3 bases; junction bases outside the gene matches: 2. The CDR3 bases are TGTGCCAGTAGTATAGTTCAGGGGGACACTGAAGCTTTCTTT. This encodes CASSIVQGDTEAFF. The whole variable domain, remainder taken from reference TRBV19 and TRBJ1-1, is DGGITQSPKYLFRKEGQNVTLSCEQNLNHDAMYWYRQDPGQGLRLIYYSQIVNDFQKGDIAEGYSVSREKKESFPLTVTSAQKNPTAFYLCASSIVQGDTEAFFGQGTRLTVV.

The rearrangement uses TRBV11-2 and TRBJ1-2, with D unresolved. Trimming took off 1 base at V and 2 bases at J, with 8 bases between the two ends. CDR1 is SGHAT and CDR2 is FQNNGV in the germline V gene. This CDR3 has 14 amino acids. Here the CDR3 DNA reads TGTGCCAGCAGCTTAGCCAGCCGAAACTATGGCTACACCTTC. Translated: CASSLASRNYGYTF.

The CDR3 DNA follows: TGTGCCAGCAGCGTAGAGGCTAGCGGGTCCTACGAGCAGTACTTC. It encodes CASSVEASGSYEQYF. The rearrangement links TRBV9 to TRBJ2-7, with TRBD2 identical over 8 bases. In germline, CDR1 is SGDLS, CDR2 YYNGEE. V dropped 0 bases and J dropped 1; count of bases not matched to a gene: 3. This CDR3 is built from 15 residues. The full variable domain, in which reference TRBV9 and TRBJ2-7 provide the parts outside the CDR3, is DSGVTQTPKHLITATGQRVTLRCSPRSGDLSVYWYQQSLDQGLQFLIQYYNGEERAKGNILERFSAQQFPDLHSELNLSSLELGDSALYFCASSVEASGSYEQYFGPGTRLTVT.

The chain has TRBV19 and TRBJ1-4; D is unclear. The V gene's germline CDR1 is LNHDA and CDR2 SQIVND (reference sequence). The CDR3 is 15 amino acids. V lost 0 bases and J 0 bases, leaving 5 bases between the germline ends. CDR3 residues: CASSIEGATNEKLFF. The CDR3 DNA reads as TGTGCCAGTAGTATAGAGGGTGCAACTAATGAAAAACTGTTTTTT.

The chain recombines TRBV6-1 with TRBJ2-2; D may be TRBD1 (5 bases). Germline V gene sequence: CDR1 MNHNS, CDR2 SASEGT. V shed 6 bases and J shed 4 bases, with 9 bases lying between them. The CDR3 spans 13 residues. CDR3: CASSSGPTGELFF. As DNA, the CDR3 is TGTGCCAGCAGCTCAGGGCCCACCGGGGAGCTGTTTTTT.

This clone was counted once. V gene TRBV6-1 combines with J gene TRBJ2-6; 7 positions match TRBD1. The germline V gene has CDR1 MNHNS and CDR2 SASEGT. The CDR3 is 19 amino acids. V shed 4 bases, J shed 0 bases, and the junction held 12 bases outside the gene matches. CDR3 coding DNA: TGTGCCAGCAGTGCTCCTTCGGGACAGAGATACTCTGGGGCCAACGTCCTGACTTTC. It codes for CASSAPSGQRYSGANVLTF.

The chain links TRBV5-4 to TRBJ1-2; TRBD1 might be the D (5 bases). The V gene lost 6 bases and the J gene lost 3 bases, with 15 bases spanning the gap. The germline gives CDR1 SGHNT, CDR2 YYREEE (reference sequence). CDR3 size: 14 residues. Here the CDR3 reads CASTLAGNYYGYTF. The CDR3 DNA follows: TGTGCCAGCACCCTGGCAGGGAACTACTATGGCTACACCTTC.

The J gene is TRBJ2-5, the V gene TRBV5-8; D is undetermined. The V gene's germline CDR1 is SGHTS and CDR2 YDEGEE. V dropped 0 bases and J dropped 5 bases, with 8 bases sitting between them. This CDR3 has 13 residues. CDR3 region: CASSLGPQETQYF. CDR3 sequence (DNA): TGTGCCAGCAGCTTGGGCCCCCAGGAGACCCAGTACTTC.

The chain uses TRBV15 and TRBJ2-3, with D possibly being TRBD2 (7 bases). Trimming took 1 base from V and 4 from J, leaving 15 bases between them. The length of the CDR3 is 16 residues. The germline V gene has CDR1 LNHNV and CDR2 YYDKDF (reference sequence). This chain's CDR3 is CATSRVGRGGADTQYF. The CDR3 region has the DNA TGTGCCACCAGCAGAGTTGGGAGGGGGGGAGCAGATACGCAGTATTTT.

The chain employs TRBV19 and TRBJ2-7, with 8 bases matching TRBD1. This CDR3 region has 12 residues. Trimming at V came to 5 bases and at J to 7 bases, leaving 4 bases not matched to a gene. Germline V gives CDR1 LNHDA, CDR2 SQIVND (reference sequence). The CDR3 DNA sequence: TGTGCCAGTAGTCAGGGGGCGCGGGAGCAGTACTTC. Amino acid sequence: CASSQGAREQYF.

The chain recombines TRBV2 with TRBJ1-3, with a weak D call TRBD1 (5 bases). CDR3 length: 14 amino acids. CDR1 SNHLY and CDR2 FYNNEI come from the germline V gene. V shed 5 bases and J shed 0 bases, with 8 bases lying between them. CDR3 loop: CASSQDTSGNTIYF. CDR3 coding DNA: TGTGCCAGCAGTCAGGACACCTCTGGAAACACCATATATTTT.

The gene calls are TRBV4-2 and TRBJ2-1, with TRBD2 matching over 13 bases. J lost 7 bases, V lost 1 base, and 4 bases had no gene match. Germline CDR1 is LGHNA and CDR2 is YNFKEQ. The CDR3 totals 16 residues. CDR3 coding DNA: TGTGCCAGCAGCCAAGTTGGACTAGCGGGAGATAATGAGCAGTTCTTC. Its protein is CASSQVGLAGDNEQFF.

This clone was recorded only once. This chain joins TRBV9 and TRBJ2-7; TRBD2 matches at 9 bases. The germline CDR1 and CDR2 sequences are SGDLS and YYNGEE. Trimming removed 0 bases from V and 0 bases from J; junction bases left unmatched: 1. This CDR3 spans 15 amino acids. This chain's CDR3 is CASSVGLAASYEQYF. The DNA of the CDR3 is TGTGCCAGCAGCGTAGGACTAGCGGCCTCCTACGAGCAGTACTTC.

The rearrangement uses TRBV11-3 and TRBJ2-1, with no clear D. The CDR3 extends over 14 amino acids. The V gene lost 1 base and the J gene lost 2 bases, with 6 bases spanning the gap. Germline assignment: CDR1 SGHNT and CDR2 YENEEA. The CDR3 region is CASSLVATYNEQFF. The CDR3 coding sequence is TGTGCCAGCAGCTTAGTCGCCACCTACAATGAGCAGTTCTTC.

The V and J genes are TRBV15 and TRBJ1-1; D unclear. This CDR3 comprises 14 residues. Germline CDR1 and CDR2: LNHNV and YYDKDF (reference sequence). Trimming took 2 bases from V and 4 from J, leaving 11 bases between them. The CDR3 region is CATSRLIVGTEAFF. The CDR3 DNA reads as TGTGCCACCAGCAGACTGATAGTCGGCACTGAAGCTTTCTTT.

In its sample, this clone was seen a few times. At one of its ends the junction is not consistent with the germline gene, which may arise from a read error. The rearrangement uses TRBV11-3 and TRBJ2-7; TRBD1 aligns across 9 bases. The V gene's germline CDR1 is SGHNT and CDR2 YENEEA. CDR3 length: 13 residues. Written as DNA, the CDR3 is TGTGCCAGCAGCTTAATGGCGGGAGCGGGACAGGGCTTC. Its translation is CASSLMAGAGQGF. Full variable domain (outside the CDR3, taken from reference TRBV11-3 and TRBJ2-7): EAGVVQSPRYKIIEKKQPVAFWCNPISGHNTLYWYLQNLGQGPELLIRYENEEAVDDSQLPKDRFSAERLKGVDSTLKIQPAELGDSAVYLCASSLMAGAGQGFGPGTRLTVT.

This clone was observed a single time. The rearrangement joins TRBV11-3 to TRBJ2-3, with 8 positions matching TRBD2. Trimming cost V 5 bases and J 2 bases; bases outside gene matches: 9. From germline, CDR1 is SGHNT and CDR2 YENEEA. The CDR3 is 16 residues long. The CDR3 region is CASSPLEAGDTDTQYF. The CDR3 bases are TGTGCCAGCAGCCCCCTTGAAGCGGGAGACACAGATACGCAGTATTTT.

The CDR3 bases are TGTGCCAGCAGTTACCGGGCCGGGGGACAAGAGACCCAGTACTTC. Amino acids: CASSYRAGGQETQYF. The genes are TRBV6-6 and TRBJ2-5; D perhaps matches TRBD2 (6 bases). CDR1 is MNHNY and CDR2 is SVGAGI in the germline V gene (reference sequence). V lost 2 bases and J 2 bases, leaving 12 bases between the germline ends. CDR3 length equals 15 residues.

The chain recombines TRBV11-1 with TRBJ2-1; no definite D call. The CDR3 is 15 residues long. Germline values: CDR1 SGHAT, CDR2 FQDESV (reference sequence). V lost 1 base and J lost 6, with 13 bases in between. The CDR3 bases are TGTGCCAGCAGCTTAGTCCCTATGGCCGGCAATGAGCAGTTCTTC. This gives the protein CASSLVPMAGNEQFF.

This sequence joins TRBV18 and TRBJ2-7; TRBD2 is a possible D gene (5 bases). Trimming pared 0 bases from V and 6 bases from J, leaving 12 bases between. CDR1 KGHSH and CDR2 LQKENI come from the germline V gene. The CDR3 spans 14 residues. The CDR3 reads CASSPPLREREQYF. The DNA of the CDR3 is TGTGCCAGCTCACCACCGTTGAGGGAACGCGAGCAGTACTTC.

This chain joins TRBV15 and TRBJ2-1, with 9 bases fitting TRBD2. Trimming at V came to 3 bases and at J to 5 bases, leaving 11 bases not matched to a gene. CDR3 size: 17 residues. The germline V gene encodes CDR1 LNHNV and CDR2 YYDKDF (reference sequence). This chain's CDR3 is CATSSGIRVAGDNEQFF. The CDR3 nucleotides read TGTGCCACCAGCAGTGGTATTCGGGTAGCGGGAGACAATGAGCAGTTCTTC.

The rearrangement joins TRBV4-1 to TRBJ2-6; 7 nucleotides agree with TRBD1. The CDR3 runs to 19 residues. From germline, CDR1 is MGHRA and CDR2 YSYEKL. Unmatched junction bases numbered 10, after V lost 2 bases and J lost 0 bases. The CDR3 sequence is CASSQSLPGQSSGANVLTF. As DNA, the CDR3 is TGCGCCAGCAGCCAATCATTACCGGGACAGAGCTCTGGGGCCAACGTCCTGACTTTC.

The V gene is TRBV4-3, the J gene TRBJ1-2; unclear D gene. Germline assignment: CDR1 LGHNA and CDR2 YSLEER. The CDR3 has 15 amino acids. Between the trimmed V and J ends, which lost 1 base and 6 bases, there was a span of 15 bases. CDR3 in amino acids: CASSQGSAPRDGYTF. CDR3 DNA sequence: TGCGCCAGCAGCCAAGGGAGTGCCCCCCGGGATGGCTACACCTTC.

V gene TRBV19 combines with J gene TRBJ2-7, with TRBD2 matching over 8 bases. CDR1 LNHDA and CDR2 SQIVND come from the germline V gene (reference sequence). CDR3 size: 17 residues. V lost 5 bases and J lost 1; bases outside the gene matches: 13. The CDR3 DNA sequence: TGTGCCAGTAGTCTCCAGGCGGGAGGAACTCGTTCCTACGAGCAGTACTTC. This codes for CASSLQAGGTRSYEQYF.